This TCR beta chain was sequenced for a study of blood T cell repertoires in COVID-19. Study summary: Acute and convalescent COVID-19 specimens originated in the United States, Italy and Spain.

Assay: immunoSEQ multiplex PCR; the TCRdb copy retains only in-frame clones and omits some. The sample has over 100,000 clones; approximately 80% are singletons. CDR1 and CDR2 (germline): MGHRA, YSYEKL. The CDR3 totals 14 residues. Trimming at V came to 1 base and at J to 8 bases, leaving 3 bases not matched to a gene. This receptor was obtained from a woman aged 80 or over with acute or convalescent COVID-19. The chain recombines TRBV4-1 with TRBJ1-4, with TRBD1 matching 8 bases. Sequenced input: peripheral blood. The CDR3 loop reads CASSQGQGTEKLFF. In DNA form, the CDR3 reads TGCGCCAGCAGCCAAGGACAGGGGACAGAAAAACTGTTTTTT.